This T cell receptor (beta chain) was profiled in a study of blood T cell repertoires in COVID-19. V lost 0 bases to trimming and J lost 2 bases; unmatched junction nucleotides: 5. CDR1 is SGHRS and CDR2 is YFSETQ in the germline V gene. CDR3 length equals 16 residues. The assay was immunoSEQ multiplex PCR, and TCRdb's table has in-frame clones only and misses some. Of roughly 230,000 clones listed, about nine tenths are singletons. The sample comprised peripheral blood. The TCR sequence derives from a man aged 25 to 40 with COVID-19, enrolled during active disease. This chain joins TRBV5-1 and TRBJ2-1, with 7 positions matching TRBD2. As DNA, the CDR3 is TGCGCCAGCAGCTTGGGAATTGCGGGGGCCTACAATGAGCAGTTCTTC. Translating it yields CASSLGIAGAYNEQFF.